Below are 17 T cell receptor beta chains sequenced from a single sample in a study of blood T cell repertoires in COVID-19. Data came from immunoSEQ multiplex PCR; TCRdb stores just in-frame clones and leaves some out. The table includes 280,000 or so clones, roughly 88% detected once. The sample consisted of PBMCs or T cells enriched from blood (not recorded which). These receptors all come from a man in his thirties or forties who had recovered from COVID-19.

The chain employs TRBV10-3 and TRBJ1-1; TRBD1 matches at 8 bases. The CDR3 spans 15 residues. Trimming took 2 bases from V and 4 from J; bases not matched to a gene: 6. The germline CDR1 and CDR2 sequences are ENHRY and SYGVKD. The CDR3 reads CAISERGTGGTEAFF. As DNA, the CDR3 is TGTGCCATCAGTGAGAGGGGTACAGGGGGCACTGAAGCTTTCTTT.

The V call is TRBV19, the J call TRBJ2-1, with TRBD2 matching over 9 bases. CDR1 is LNHDA and CDR2 is SQIVND in the germline V gene (reference sequence). Losses at the gene ends were 1 base for V and 7 bases for J; bases not matched to a gene: 8. This CDR3 spans 16 amino acids. The CDR3 protein is CASSIVAGGPRNEQFF. Here the CDR3 DNA reads TGTGCCAGTAGTATAGTCGCGGGGGGGCCGAGAAATGAGCAGTTCTTC.

The chain has TRBV11-1 and TRBJ2-7; TRBD1 matches 7 bases. This CDR3 comprises 14 residues. Germline-derived CDR1 and CDR2 are SGHAT and FQDESV (reference sequence). V was clipped by 5 bases and J by 3 bases; unmatched bases: 7. CDR3 loop: CASSLHRGRYEQYF. The CDR3 coding sequence is TGTGCCAGCAGCCTACACAGGGGACGCTACGAGCAGTACTTC.

This clone was found many times. The chain has TRBV6-2 or TRBV6-3 and TRBJ1-1, with no clear D. Germline V gene sequence: CDR1 MNHEY, CDR2 SVGEGT. Trimming cost V 2 bases and J 6 bases, with 10 bases left between them. The CDR3 loop spans 13 amino acids. DNA for the CDR3: TGTGCCAGCAGTTACGATTTAGTAGCTGAAGCTTTCTTT. Translating it yields CASSYDLVAEAFF.

The rearrangement links TRBV7-9 to TRBJ2-7; 12 positions match TRBD1. Trimming cost V 4 bases and J 2 bases; bases outside gene matches: 12. CDR1 is SEHNR, CDR2 FQNEAQ, per germline (reference sequence). This CDR3 has 18 residues. The CDR3 spells CASSSLPGQGARAYEQYF. CDR3 nucleotides: TGTGCCAGCAGCTCACTACCGGGACAGGGGGCGAGAGCCTACGAGCAGTACTTC.

This clone was counted a single time. The genes are TRBV30 and TRBJ2-1, with TRBD2 matching 8 bases. The ends lost 0 bases at V and 6 bases at J; junction bases unmatched: 4. The CDR3 has 14 residues. CDR1 GTSNPN and CDR2 SVGIG come from the germline V gene (reference sequence). CDR3 DNA: TGTGCCTGGAGTGTAGGCGGGGGGCGCAATGAGCAGTTCTTC. As protein: CAWSVGGGRNEQFF. Complete variable domain (other parts from reference TRBV30 and TRBJ2-1): SQTIHQWPATLVQPVGSPLSLECTVEGTSNPNLYWYRQAAGRGLQLLFYSVGIGQISSEVPQNLSASRPQDRQFILSSKKLLLSDSGFYLCAWSVGGGRNEQFFGPGTRLTVL.

The chain links TRBV4-1 to TRBJ1-2; D unresolved. CDR3 length: 13 amino acids. V gave up 1 base and J gave up 7 bases, with 10 bases separating them. Germline V gene data show CDR1 as MGHRA and CDR2 as YSYEKL. CDR3 nucleotides: TGCGCCAGCAGCCAAGGTACCGGGGTTGGCTACACCTTC. The encoded protein is CASSQGTGVGYTF.

The rearrangement links TRBV9 to TRBJ1-6, with D possibly matching TRBD1 (5 bases). Between the trimmed V and J ends, which lost 3 bases and 9 bases, there was a span of 22 bases. This CDR3 is built from 17 residues. The germline V gene encodes CDR1 SGDLS and CDR2 YYNGEE. CDR3 in amino acids: CASSGFYQVGLGSPLHF. CDR3 bases: TGTGCCAGCAGCGGATTCTATCAGGTGGGACTGGGTTCACCCCTCCACTTT.

The V gene is TRBV14, the J gene TRBJ1-6; TRBD1 matches 8 bases. The V gene end was trimmed by 4 bases and the J gene end by 6 bases; junction bases not matched to a gene: 5. The CDR3 has 15 amino acids. Germline-derived CDR1 and CDR2 are SGHDN and FVKESK. This CDR3 is CASSRLGQGNSPLHF. The CDR3 DNA is TGTGCCAGCAGCCGGCTAGGACAGGGTAATTCACCCCTCCACTTT.

V is TRBV6-1 and J is TRBJ2-5, with a possible D match to TRBD2 (6 bases). Trimming stripped 4 bases from V and 5 bases from J, with 20 bases between. The CDR3 spans 16 residues. CDR1 MNHNS and CDR2 SASEGT come from the germline V gene. The CDR3 loop is CASSGVGGERWETQYF. CDR3 nucleotide sequence: TGTGCCAGCAGTGGGGTAGGAGGGGAGAGATGGGAGACCCAGTACTTC.

The chain uses TRBV19 and TRBJ1-5; possibly TRBD1 for D (6 bases). The V end lost 5 bases, the J end lost 2 bases, and 13 bases lay between the germline ends. The V gene's germline CDR1 is LNHDA and CDR2 SQIVND (reference sequence). The length of the CDR3 is 15 residues. CDR3: CASSLQGIGNQPQHF. The CDR3, as DNA: TGTGCCAGTAGTTTACAGGGTATCGGCAATCAGCCCCAGCATTTT.

The V gene is TRBV19, the J gene TRBJ1-4; D is ambiguous. This CDR3 has 13 amino acids. V lost 8 bases to trimming and J lost 7 bases, with 14 bases between them. Germline V gene sequence: CDR1 LNHDA, CDR2 SQIVND (reference sequence). The CDR3 DNA reads as TGTGCCAGTCGGAGATCCCTGGGTGAAAAACTGTTTTTT. Translated: CASRRSLGEKLFF.

The V gene is TRBV6-1, the J gene TRBJ1-1; D is ambiguous. The V and J ends lost 0 bases and 10 bases respectively, with 12 bases between them. Germline-derived CDR1 and CDR2 are MNHNS and SASEGT. This CDR3 has 13 amino acids. For the CDR3, the DNA is TGTGCCAGCAGTGAAGCGCCAGGATTTGGAGCTTTCTTT. Translated, it gives CASSEAPGFGAFF.

This chain connects TRBV4-3 to TRBJ1-6; TRBD1 matches 8 bases. Per the germline V gene, CDR1 is LGHNA and CDR2 is YSLEER. CDR3 length: 20 residues. Trimming took 4 bases from V and 2 from J; bases not matched to a gene: 16. CDR3 nucleotides: TGCGCCAGCAGCCTAATAAGGACAGGGAGGGCTGTGACCTATAATTCACCCCTCCACTTT. Its translation is CASSLIRTGRAVTYNSPLHF.

The V and J genes are TRBV2 and TRBJ2-1; D not certain. Germline V lookup: CDR1 SNHLY, CDR2 FYNNEI. V was cut by 7 bases and J by 0 bases, with 7 bases left in between. The CDR3 is 13 amino acids. The CDR3, as DNA: TGTGCCAGCATTCGAGCCTCCTACAATGAGCAGTTCTTC. This sequence encodes CASIRASYNEQFF.

J is TRBJ1-2 and V is TRBV2, with D hard to call. CDR1 is SNHLY and CDR2 is FYNNEI in the germline V gene. This CDR3 has 13 amino acids. V was shortened by 1 base and J by 5 bases, with 8 bases between the two germline ends. DNA of the CDR3: TGTGCCAGCAGTGAAGGGTCAGTATATGGCTACACCTTC. This gives the protein CASSEGSVYGYTF.

This clone was counted a single time. V is TRBV2 and J is TRBJ2-6; no reliable D call. Germline loops: CDR1 SNHLY, CDR2 FYNNEI. Trimming stripped 5 bases from V and 2 bases from J, with 4 bases between. The CDR3 spans 13 residues. CDR3 sequence (DNA): TGTGCCAGCAGTCGGGCTGGGGCCAACGTCCTGACTTTC. Amino acid sequence: CASSRAGANVLTF.